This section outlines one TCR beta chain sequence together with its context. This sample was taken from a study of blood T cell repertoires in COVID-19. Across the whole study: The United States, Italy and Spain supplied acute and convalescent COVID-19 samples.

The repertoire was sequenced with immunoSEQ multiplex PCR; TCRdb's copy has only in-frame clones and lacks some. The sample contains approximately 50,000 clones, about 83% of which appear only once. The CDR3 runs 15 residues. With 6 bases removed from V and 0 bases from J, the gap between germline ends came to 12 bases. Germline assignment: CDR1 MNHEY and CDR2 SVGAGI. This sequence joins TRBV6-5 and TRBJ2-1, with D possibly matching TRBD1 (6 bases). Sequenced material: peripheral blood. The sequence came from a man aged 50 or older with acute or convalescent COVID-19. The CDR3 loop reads CASSQGTRSYNEQFF. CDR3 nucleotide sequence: TGTGCCAGCAGCCAGGGGACACGCTCCTACAATGAGCAGTTCTTC.